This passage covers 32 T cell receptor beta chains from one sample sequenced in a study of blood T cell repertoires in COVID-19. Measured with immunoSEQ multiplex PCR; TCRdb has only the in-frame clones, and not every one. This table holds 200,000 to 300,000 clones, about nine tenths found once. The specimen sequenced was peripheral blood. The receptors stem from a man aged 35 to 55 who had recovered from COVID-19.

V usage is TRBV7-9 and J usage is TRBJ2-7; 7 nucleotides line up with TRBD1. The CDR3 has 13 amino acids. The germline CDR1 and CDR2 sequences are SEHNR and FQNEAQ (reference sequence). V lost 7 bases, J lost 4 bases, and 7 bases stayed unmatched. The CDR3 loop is CASTEGARYEQYF. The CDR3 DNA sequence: TGTGCCAGCACCGAGGGGGCGCGTTACGAGCAGTACTTC.

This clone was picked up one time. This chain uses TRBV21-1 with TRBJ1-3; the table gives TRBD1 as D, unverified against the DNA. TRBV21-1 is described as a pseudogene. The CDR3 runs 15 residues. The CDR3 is CASSGQGFSGNTIYF. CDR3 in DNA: TGTGCCAGCTCCGGACAGGGCTTTTCTGGAAACACCATATATTTT.

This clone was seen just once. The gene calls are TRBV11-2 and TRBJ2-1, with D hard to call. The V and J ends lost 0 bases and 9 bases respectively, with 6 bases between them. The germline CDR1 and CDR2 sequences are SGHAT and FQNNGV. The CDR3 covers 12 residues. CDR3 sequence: CASSLDPGEQFF. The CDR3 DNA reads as TGTGCCAGCAGCTTAGATCCCGGTGAGCAGTTCTTC. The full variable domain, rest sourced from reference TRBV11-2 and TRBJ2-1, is EAGVAQSPRYKIIEKRQSVAFWCNPISGHATLYWYQQILGQGPKLLIQFQNNGVVDDSQLPKDRFSAERLKGVDSTLKIQPAKLEDSAVYLCASSLDPGEQFFGPGTRLTVL.

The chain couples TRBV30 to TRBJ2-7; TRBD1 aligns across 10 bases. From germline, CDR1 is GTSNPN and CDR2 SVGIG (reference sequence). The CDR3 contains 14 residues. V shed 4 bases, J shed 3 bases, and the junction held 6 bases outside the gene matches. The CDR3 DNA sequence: TGTGCCTGGACCCGGGACAGGGGTAACTACGAGCAGTACTTC. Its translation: CAWTRDRGNYEQYF.

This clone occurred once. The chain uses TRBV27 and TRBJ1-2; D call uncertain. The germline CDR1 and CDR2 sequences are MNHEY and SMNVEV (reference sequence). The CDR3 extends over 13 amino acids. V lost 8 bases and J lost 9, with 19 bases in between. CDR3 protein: CASAARAWRSYTF. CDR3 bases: TGTGCCAGCGCCGCGCGGGCGTGGAGAAGCTACACCTTC.

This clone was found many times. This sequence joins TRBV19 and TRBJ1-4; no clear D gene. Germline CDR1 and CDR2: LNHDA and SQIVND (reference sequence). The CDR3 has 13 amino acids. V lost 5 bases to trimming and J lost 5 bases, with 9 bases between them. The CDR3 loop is CASSLQKNEKLFF. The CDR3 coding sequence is TGTGCCAGTAGTCTACAGAAAAATGAAAAACTGTTTTTT.

Here the CDR3 DNA reads TGTGCCAGCCGATCCCAGGGGGCGATAGGGGAGACCCAGTACTTC. Translated: CASRSQGAIGETQYF. The V gene is TRBV2, the J gene TRBJ2-5, with 8 nucleotides matching TRBD1. CDR3 length: 15 amino acids. The germline V gene encodes CDR1 SNHLY and CDR2 FYNNEI. The junction had 13 bases not matched to a gene; V was cut back by 8 bases and J by 5 bases.

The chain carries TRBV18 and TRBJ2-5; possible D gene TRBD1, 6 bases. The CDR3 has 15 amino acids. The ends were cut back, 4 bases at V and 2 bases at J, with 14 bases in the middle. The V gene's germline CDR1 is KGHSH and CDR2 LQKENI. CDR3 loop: CASSLDQGRQETQYF. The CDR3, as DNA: TGTGCCAGCTCACTCGATCAGGGGCGTCAAGAGACCCAGTACTTC.

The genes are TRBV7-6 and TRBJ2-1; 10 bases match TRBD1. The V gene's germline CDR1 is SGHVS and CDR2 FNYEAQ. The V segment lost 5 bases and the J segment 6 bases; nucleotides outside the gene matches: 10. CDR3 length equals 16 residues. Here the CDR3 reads CASSIRTGGQSNEQFF. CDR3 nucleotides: TGTGCCAGCAGCATCCGGACAGGGGGGCAATCCAATGAGCAGTTCTTC.

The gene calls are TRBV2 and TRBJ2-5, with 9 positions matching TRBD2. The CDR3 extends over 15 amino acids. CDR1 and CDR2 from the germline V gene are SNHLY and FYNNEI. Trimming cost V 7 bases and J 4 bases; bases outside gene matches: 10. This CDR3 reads CASIALAGDGETQYF. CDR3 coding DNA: TGTGCCAGCATAGCGTTAGCGGGAGACGGAGAGACCCAGTACTTC.

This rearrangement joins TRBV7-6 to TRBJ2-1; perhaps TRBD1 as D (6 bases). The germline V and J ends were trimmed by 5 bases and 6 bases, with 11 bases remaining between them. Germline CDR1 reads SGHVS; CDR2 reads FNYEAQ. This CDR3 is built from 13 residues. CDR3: CASSRGRGNEQFF. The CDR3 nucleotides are TGTGCCAGCAGCCGTGGCAGGGGCAATGAGCAGTTCTTC.

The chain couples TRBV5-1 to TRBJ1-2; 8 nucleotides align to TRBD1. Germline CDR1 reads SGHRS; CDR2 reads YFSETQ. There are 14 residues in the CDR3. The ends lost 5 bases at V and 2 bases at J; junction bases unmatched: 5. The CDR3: CASSWDRSNYGYTF. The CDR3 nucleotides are TGCGCCAGCAGTTGGGACAGGTCAAACTATGGCTACACCTTC.

CDR3 DNA sequence: TGTGCCAGCAGTGAAAGCCGGCGGGTCCATTCACCCCTCCACTTT. Translated: CASSESRRVHSPLHF. This chain links TRBV2 with TRBJ1-6; no reliable D call. V lost 2 bases and J lost 8, with 13 bases in between. There are 15 residues in the CDR3. Germline CDR1 reads SNHLY; CDR2 reads FYNNEI.

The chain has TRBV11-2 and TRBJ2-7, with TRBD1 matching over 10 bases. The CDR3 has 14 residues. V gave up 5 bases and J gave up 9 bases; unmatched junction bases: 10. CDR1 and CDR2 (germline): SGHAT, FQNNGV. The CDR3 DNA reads TGTGCCAGCAGCGCCGGGACAGGGGTGGTAGTGCAGTACTTC. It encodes CASSAGTGVVVQYF.

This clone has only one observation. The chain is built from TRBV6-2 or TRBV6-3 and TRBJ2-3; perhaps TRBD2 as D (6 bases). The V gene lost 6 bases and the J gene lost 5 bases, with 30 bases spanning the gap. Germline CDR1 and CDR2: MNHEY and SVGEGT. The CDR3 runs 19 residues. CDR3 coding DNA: TGTGCCAGCAGCCCTGGTGGGACTCCCTACTCGAGGATTGTAGATACGCAGTATTTT. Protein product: CASSPGGTPYSRIVDTQYF.

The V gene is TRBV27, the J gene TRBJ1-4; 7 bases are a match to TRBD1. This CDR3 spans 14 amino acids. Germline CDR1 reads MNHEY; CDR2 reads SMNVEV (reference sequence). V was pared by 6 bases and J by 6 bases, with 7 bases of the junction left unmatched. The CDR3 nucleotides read TGTGCCAGCAGAAATGACAGGGCAGATGAAAAACTGTTTTTT. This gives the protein CASRNDRADEKLFF.

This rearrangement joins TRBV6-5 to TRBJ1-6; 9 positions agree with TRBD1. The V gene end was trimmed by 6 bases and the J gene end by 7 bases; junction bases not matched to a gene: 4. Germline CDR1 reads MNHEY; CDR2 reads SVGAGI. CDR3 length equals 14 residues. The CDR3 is CASSSTGGNSPLHF. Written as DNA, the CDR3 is TGTGCCAGCAGCTCGACAGGGGGAAATTCACCCCTCCACTTT.

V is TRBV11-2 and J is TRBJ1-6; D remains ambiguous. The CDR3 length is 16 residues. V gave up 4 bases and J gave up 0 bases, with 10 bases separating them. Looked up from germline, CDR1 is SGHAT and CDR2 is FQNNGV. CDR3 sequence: CASSSGRSSYNSPLHF. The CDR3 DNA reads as TGTGCCAGCAGCTCCGGTCGAAGCTCCTATAATTCACCCCTCCACTTT.

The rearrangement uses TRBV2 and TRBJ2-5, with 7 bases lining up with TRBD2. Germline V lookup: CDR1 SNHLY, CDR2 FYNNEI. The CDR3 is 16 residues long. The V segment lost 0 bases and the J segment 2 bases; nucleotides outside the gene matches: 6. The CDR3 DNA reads TGTGCCAGCAGTGAAGCGGTAGGAGCGGGGCAAGAGACCCAGTACTTC. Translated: CASSEAVGAGQETQYF.

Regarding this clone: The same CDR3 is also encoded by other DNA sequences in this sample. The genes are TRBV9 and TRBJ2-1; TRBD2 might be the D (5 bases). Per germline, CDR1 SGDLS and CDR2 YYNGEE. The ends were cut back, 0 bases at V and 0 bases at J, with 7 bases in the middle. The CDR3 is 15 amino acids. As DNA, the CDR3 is TGTGCCAGCAGCGTAGGACTAAGCTCCTACAATGAGCAGTTCTTC. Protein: CASSVGLSSYNEQFF.

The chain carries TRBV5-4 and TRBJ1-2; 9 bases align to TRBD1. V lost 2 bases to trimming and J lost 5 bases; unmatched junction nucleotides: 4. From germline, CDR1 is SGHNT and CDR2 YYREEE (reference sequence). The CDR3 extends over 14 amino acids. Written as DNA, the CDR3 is TGTGCCAGCAGCTTAAGGGACAGGGTTTATGGCTACACCTTC. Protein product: CASSLRDRVYGYTF.

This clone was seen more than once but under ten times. CDR3 sequence: CASSRASGGVNEQYF. The CDR3 region has the DNA TGTGCCAGCAGTCGGGCTAGCGGGGGGGTAAACGAGCAGTACTTC. The chain employs TRBV27 and TRBJ2-7; 12 bases align to TRBD2. Unmatched junction bases numbered 7, after V lost 5 bases and J lost 5 bases. Germline CDR1 MNHEY, CDR2 SMNVEV (reference sequence). This CDR3 region has 15 residues.

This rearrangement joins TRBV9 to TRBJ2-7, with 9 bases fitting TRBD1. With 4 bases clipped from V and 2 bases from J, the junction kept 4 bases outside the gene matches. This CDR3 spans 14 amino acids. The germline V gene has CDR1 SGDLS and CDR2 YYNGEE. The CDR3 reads CASSPRTGAYEQYF. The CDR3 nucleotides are TGTGCCAGCAGCCCTAGGACAGGGGCCTACGAGCAGTACTTC.

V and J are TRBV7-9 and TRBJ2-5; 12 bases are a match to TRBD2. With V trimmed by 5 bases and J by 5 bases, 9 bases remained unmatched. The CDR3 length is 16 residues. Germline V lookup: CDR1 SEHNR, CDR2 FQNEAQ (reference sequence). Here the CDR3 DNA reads TGTGCCAGCAGCGAGCCTAGCGGGGGGGCTGAGGAGACCCAGTACTTC. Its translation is CASSEPSGGAEETQYF.

Written as DNA, the CDR3 is TGTGCCAGTATCACCGGGACTTCTTTCACAGATACGCAGTATTTT. Protein: CASITGTSFTDTQYF. The chain joins TRBV2 to TRBJ2-3, with D perhaps TRBD2 (6 bases). The CDR3 has 15 residues. Looked up from germline, CDR1 is SNHLY and CDR2 is FYNNEI. Trimming cost V 9 bases and J 2 bases, with 18 bases left between them. Based on the CDR3 plus reference TRBV2 and TRBJ2-3, the full variable domain is EPEVTQTPSHQVTQMGQEVILRCVPISNHLYFYWYRQILGQKVEFLVSFYNNEISEKSEIFDDQFSVERPDGSNFTLKIRSTKLEDSAMYFCASITGTSFTDTQYFGPGTRLTVL.

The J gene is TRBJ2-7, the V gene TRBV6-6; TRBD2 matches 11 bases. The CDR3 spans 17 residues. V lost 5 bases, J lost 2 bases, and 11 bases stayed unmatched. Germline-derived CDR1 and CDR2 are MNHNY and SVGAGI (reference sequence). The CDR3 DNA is TGTGCCAGCAGTCCTCGAAGGGGACTAGCGGAAACCTACGAGCAGTACTTC. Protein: CASSPRRGLAETYEQYF.

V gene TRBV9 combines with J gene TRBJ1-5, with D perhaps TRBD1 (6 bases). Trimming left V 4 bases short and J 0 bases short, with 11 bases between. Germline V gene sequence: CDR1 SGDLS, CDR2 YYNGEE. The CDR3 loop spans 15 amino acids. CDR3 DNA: TGTGCCAGCAGCCAACAGGGAAATAGCAATCAGCCCCAGCATTTT. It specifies CASSQQGNSNQPQHF.

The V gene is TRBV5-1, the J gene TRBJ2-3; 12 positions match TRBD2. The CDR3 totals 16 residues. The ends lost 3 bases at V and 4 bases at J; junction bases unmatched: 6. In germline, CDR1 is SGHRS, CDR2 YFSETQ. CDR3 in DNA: TGCGCCAGCAGCTCTCTAGCGGGAGGGCAATCAGATACGCAGTATTTT. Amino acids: CASSSLAGGQSDTQYF.

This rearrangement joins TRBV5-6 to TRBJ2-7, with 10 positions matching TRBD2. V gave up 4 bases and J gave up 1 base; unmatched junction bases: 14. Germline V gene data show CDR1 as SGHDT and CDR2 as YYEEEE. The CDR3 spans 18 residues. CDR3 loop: CASSPTVGLAGESYEQYF. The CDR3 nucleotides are TGTGCCAGCAGCCCAACGGTAGGGCTAGCGGGGGAATCCTACGAGCAGTACTTC.

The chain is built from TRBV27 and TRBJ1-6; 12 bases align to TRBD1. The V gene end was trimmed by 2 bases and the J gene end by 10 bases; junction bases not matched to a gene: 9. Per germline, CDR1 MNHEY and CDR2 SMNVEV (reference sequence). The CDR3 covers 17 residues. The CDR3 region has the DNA TGTGCCAGCAGTTTAGCCGGGACAGGGGGCTTGGGATCACCCCTCCACTTT. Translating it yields CASSLAGTGGLGSPLHF.

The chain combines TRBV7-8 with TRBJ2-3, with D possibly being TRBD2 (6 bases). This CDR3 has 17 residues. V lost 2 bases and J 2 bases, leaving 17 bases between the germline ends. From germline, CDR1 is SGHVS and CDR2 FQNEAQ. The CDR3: CASSLLGGGVNTDTQYF. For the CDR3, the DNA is TGTGCCAGCAGCTTACTGGGGGGTGGAGTGAACACAGATACGCAGTATTTT.

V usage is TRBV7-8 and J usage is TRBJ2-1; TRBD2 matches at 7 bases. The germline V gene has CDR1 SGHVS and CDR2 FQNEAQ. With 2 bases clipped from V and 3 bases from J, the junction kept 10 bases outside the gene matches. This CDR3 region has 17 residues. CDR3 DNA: TGTGCCAGCAGCTTAACCCCCCCCGGGAGGATCTACAATGAGCAGTTCTTC. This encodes CASSLTPPGRIYNEQFF.